This TCR beta chain was recorded in a study of T cell repertoires in cytomegalovirus infection. CDR1 is MNHEY and CDR2 is SVGAGI in the germline V gene. The CDR3 has 14 residues. With regard to this clonotype: Its specificity is unknown.

Study outcomes and limitations: Of the TCR beta families, the public ones yielded a cumulative frequency that identified carriers of CMV plus the relevant HLA.

One entry per CDR3 protein results from TCRdb running MiXCR on the reads. This sample has some 500,000 distinct CDR3 sequences, with 35% to 50% found just once. The V and J genes are TRBV6-5 and TRBJ2-1, with D perhaps TRBD2 (6 bases). The sample in question was cultured PBMCs, obtained from culture after CMV antigen stimulation. The sequence was collected from a human donor in good health (CMV status not recorded). Some clones in this sample may be carry-over from other donors' samples. The DNA of the CDR3 is TGTGGGGACCTAGTCGGGGTAGCGGACAATGAGCAGTTCTTC. Translation: CGDLVGVADNEQFF.